A selection of T cell receptor beta chains follows, all from one sample in a study of T cell clonotyping in hematopoietic cell transplantation. The table came from immunoSEQ multiplex PCR; TCRdb's copy has only in-frame clones and leaves some out. The top ten hold less than 5% of the sample, which has 12,000 to 15,000 clones, just over 95% seen once. Sample: peripheral blood mononuclear cells, taken 30 days after allogeneic stem cell transplant. These receptors came from a female patient between 50 and 60 years old who had an allogeneic stem cell transplant from an unrelated donor, so T cells may come from the graft donor. Some clones in this sample may be carry-over from other donors' samples. CDR3s include the opening cysteine and the closing phenylalanine or tryptophan. A D gene is named only where the DNA matches it firmly. Size is stated for part of the rows, as once, few or many counts, or as a class when the clone is expanded.

CDR3 length	V gene	clone size	J gene	D gene	CDR3 DNA	CDR3 protein
15	TRBV5-6	NA	TRBJ1-1	NA	TGTGCCAGCAGCTTGGCCCCGGTCTCGGGGGCTGAAGCTTTCTTT	CASSLAPVSGAEAFF
12	TRBV12-5	NA	TRBJ1-4	NA	TGTGCTAGTGGTTTGGGGGAAGGTAAACTGTTTTTT	CASGLGEGKLFF
16	TRBV19	NA	TRBJ2-7	NA	TGTGCCAGTAGTATAGATGTTGGGGGCCCCCTCTACGAGCAGTACTTC	CASSIDVGGPLYEQYF
11	TRBV30	NA	TRBJ1-2	NA	TGTGCCTGGAGTGAAGGGGCGAGCTACACCTTC	CAWSEGASYTF
11	TRBV4-2	NA	TRBJ2-5	NA	TGTGCCAGCAGCTCCGGAAAGACCCAGTACTTC	CASSSGKTQYF
16	TRBV27	NA	TRBJ2-3	TRBD2	TGTGCCAGCAGTCCCATGGCTAGCGGGGGCACAGATACGCAGTATTTT	CASSPMASGGTDTQYF
15	TRBV18	NA	TRBJ1-2	TRBD1	TGTGCCAGCTCACCACCTGGGACAGGGGTCTATGGCTACACCTTC	CASSPPGTGVYGYTF
15	TRBV10-1	NA	TRBJ2-7	TRBD2	TGCGCCAGCAACTGGTCACTAGCGGGGGTCTACGAGCAGTACTTC	CASNWSLAGVYEQYF
15	TRBV2	NA	TRBJ2-6	TRBD1	TGTGCCAGCGGGACAGGGGACTCTGGGGCCAACGTCCTGACTTTC	CASGTGDSGANVLTF
14	TRBV10-3	NA	TRBJ1-5	NA	TGTGCCATCAGGGCAGCGGATAGCAATCAGCCCCAGCATTTT	CAIRAADSNQPQHF
15	TRBV6-5	NA	TRBJ1-4	NA	TGTGCCAGCAGTTACGCCTGGACGGGAGATGAAAAACTGTTTTTT	CASSYAWTGDEKLFF
14	TRBV5-8	NA	TRBJ2-7	NA	TGTGCCAGCAAGAGGGCGTTGGGCTCCTACGAGCAGTACTTC	CASKRALGSYEQYF
17	TRBV30	NA	TRBJ1-2	TRBD1	TGTGCCTGGAGCCAGGATGGCCCCGGGACAGGGGAAGTGGGCTACACCTTC	CAWSQDGPGTGEVGYTF
15	TRBV27	NA	TRBJ2-5	NA	TGTGCCAGCAGACCCTTCGAGACGCCGAAAGAGACCCAGTACTTC	CASRPFETPKETQYF
13	TRBV18	NA	TRBJ1-2	NA	TGTGCCAGCTCATACGACAGTTCCTATGGCTACACCTTC	CASSYDSSYGYTF
13	TRBV10-2	once	TRBJ1-6	NA	TGCGCCAGCAGTGAGGGGGGGTATTCACCCCTCCACTTT	CASSEGGYSPLHF
15	TRBV11-2	NA	TRBJ1-2	NA	TGTGCCAGCAGCCAACCGACTAAAGTTAACTATGGCTACACCTTC	CASSQPTKVNYGYTF
14	TRBV30	NA	TRBJ1-2	NA	TGTGCCTGGAGTGTGGCAGCAAACTACTATGGCTACACCTTC	CAWSVAANYYGYTF
14	TRBV5-1	NA	TRBJ1-2	TRBD1	TGCGCCAGCCGCATCGGACAGGGAAACTATGGCTACACCTTC	CASRIGQGNYGYTF
11	TRBV11-2	NA	TRBJ2-5	NA	TGTGCCAGCAGCGTAATGGAGACCCAGTACTTC	CASSVMETQYF
15	TRBV2	NA	TRBJ1-2	TRBD1	TGTGCCAGCATTCCGGGACAGCATACTAACTATGGCTACACCTTC	CASIPGQHTNYGYTF
17	TRBV2	NA	TRBJ1-6	NA	TGTGCCAGCAGAGGAATGGTCGACAGCTCCTATAATTCACCCCTCCACTTT	CASRGMVDSSYNSPLHF
16	TRBV7-9	once	TRBJ2-1	NA	TGTGCCAGCAGCTCCCCGGTGGGCAGGGGGGGGAATGAGCAGTTCTTC	CASSSPVGRGGNEQFF
14	TRBV7-2	NA	TRBJ1-2	NA	TGTGCCAGCAGCTTACGCAGGGGTAGGGGTGGCTACACCTTC	CASSLRRGRGGYTF
16	TRBV7-6	NA	TRBJ2-7	TRBD1	TGTGCCAGCAGCCCGCCAACGGGACAGGGCACCTACGAGCAGTACTTC	CASSPPTGQGTYEQYF
13	TRBV5-6	NA	TRBJ1-2	NA	TGTGCCAGCAGCTTGGTGCCAGGGCTTGGCTACACCTTC	CASSLVPGLGYTF
10	TRBV25-1	NA	TRBJ2-7	NA	TGTGCCAGTAACCTCTACGAGCAGTACTTC	CASNLYEQYF
15	TRBV6-4	NA	TRBJ1-6	NA	TGTGCCAGCAGTGACGGGGCAGGGGTGAATTCACCCCTCCACTTT	CASSDGAGVNSPLHF
14	TRBV7-9	NA	TRBJ1-5	NA	TGTGCCAGCAGCCGTCTCAGTAGCAATCAGCCCCAGCATTTT	CASSRLSSNQPQHF
15	TRBV6-1	NA	TRBJ1-2	NA	TGTGCCAGCAGGCACACCGGGACACTTGGCTATGGCTACACCTTC	CASRHTGTLGYGYTF
13	TRBV5-1	NA	TRBJ2-2	NA	TGCGCCAGCACAACGGGGAACACCGGGGAGCTGTTTTTT	CASTTGNTGELFF
11	TRBV30	NA	TRBJ1-1	NA	TGTGCCTGGGTTCGGGGGGTTGAAGCTTTCTTT	CAWVRGVEAFF
16	TRBV14	NA	TRBJ1-6	TRBD1	TGTGCCAGCAGCCCGGGACAGCTGAAGTATAATTCACCCCTCCACTTT	CASSPGQLKYNSPLHF
17	TRBV11-2	NA	TRBJ2-7	NA	TGTGCCAGCAGCTCCCGGGGGGCTAGCGGAAAAATTTACGAGCAGTACTTC	CASSSRGASGKIYEQYF
14	TRBV6-6	NA	TRBJ2-5	NA	TGTGCCAGCAGTTACTCGAGGGAAGTTGAGACCCAGTACTTC	CASSYSREVETQYF
14	TRBV5-1	NA	TRBJ1-2	NA	TGCGCCAGCAGCTGGCCCGACAATAACTATGGCTACACCTTC	CASSWPDNNYGYTF
17	TRBV7-2	NA	TRBJ2-2	TRBD2	TGTGCCAGCAGCTTAGTCGGGGGAGGGCCTATCACCGGGGAGCTGTTTTTT	CASSLVGGGPITGELFF